The clone carrying this T cell receptor beta chain appeared a few times. Its antigen is currently unknown. Stem cell-like memory, regulatory, central memory and naive CD4+ cells were sorted via CD45RO/CCR7/CD25/CD127/CD95/CD27. The sample belongs to a study of beta chain features in type 1 diabetes. In the study overall: Across every sample, 107,917,701 sorted cells were examined in total.

cDNA synthesis used the whole RNA isolate, giving expressed TCRB sequences. Assay used: immunoSEQ multiplex PCR; TCRdb lists only in-frame clones, some missing. The sample comprises fewer than 900,000 clones, 17% of which are singletons, and around 0.02% rests with the top ten. There are 13 residues in the CDR3. The V end lost 3 bases, the J end lost 6 bases, and 12 bases lay between the germline ends. Study-wide results and limits: TCRB CDR3s were moderately but significantly shorter in Type 1 diabetes patients in all four CD4+ subsets.

This receptor was identified in a woman under 30 in good health. Sequences were obtained from naive CD4+ T cells from blood. This chain connects TRBV23-1 to TRBJ2-7, with D possibly being TRBD1 (6 bases). TRBV23-1 is identified as an open reading frame with a role that is uncertain. The CDR3 region has the DNA TGCGCCAGCAGTCAGTACAGGGTCAGCGAGCAGTACTTC. It yields the protein CASSQYRVSEQYF.